The 15 T cell receptor beta chains reported below all come from one sample, sequenced in a study of OX40 agonist ivuxolimab in advanced cancers. TCRdb's table, derived via immunoSEQ multiplex PCR, lists solely in-frame clones and lacks some. The sample shows 150,000 to 180,000 clones, approximately 94% of them seen only once. The sample here was CD4+ or CD8+ T cells sorted from blood, taken in a trial of the OX40 agonist ivuxolimab. These receptors were obtained from an adult with an advanced solid tumor such as melanoma, head and neck, liver or kidney cancer.

This chain uses TRBV19 with TRBJ1-2; D is possibly TRBD1 (6 bases). Trimming removed 6 bases at V and 4 bases at J, with 18 bases between. The CDR3 is made up of 15 amino acids. From germline, CDR1 is LNHDA and CDR2 SQIVND (reference sequence). The DNA for the CDR3 is TGTGCCAGTAGGACGGCCACGGCAGGGGCCTATGGCTACACCTTC. It encodes CASRTATAGAYGYTF.

The chain uses TRBV2 and TRBJ1-3; D is uncertain. V gave up 7 bases and J gave up 3 bases, with 19 bases separating them. Germline loops: CDR1 SNHLY, CDR2 FYNNEI. The CDR3 totals 16 residues. The CDR3 protein is CASTLNWVARGNTIYF. The CDR3 DNA is TGTGCCAGCACCCTGAATTGGGTCGCCCGTGGAAACACCATATATTTT.

The chain employs TRBV18 and TRBJ2-2; 7 bases are shared with TRBD1. The CDR3 length is 14 residues. The V gene's germline CDR1 is KGHSH and CDR2 LQKENI. V was clipped by 5 bases and J by 5 bases; unmatched bases: 5. Here the CDR3 reads CASSSGTATGELFF. CDR3 sequence (DNA): TGTGCCAGCTCATCCGGGACAGCTACCGGGGAGCTGTTTTTT.

The rearrangement joins TRBV27 to TRBJ2-7; 8 bases match TRBD2. V trimming: 7 bases; J trimming: 6 bases; junction bases outside the gene matches: 20. The CDR3 loop spans 17 amino acids. Per germline, CDR1 MNHEY and CDR2 SMNVEV (reference sequence). Here the CDR3 DNA reads TGTGCCAGCAACGCCCGCCCTCGGGGACTAGTGAGTTCCGAGCAGTACTTC. Protein product: CASNARPRGLVSSEQYF.

J is TRBJ2-7 and V is TRBV7-2; possible D gene TRBD2, 5 bases. Deletions cut 2 bases from V and 2 bases from J, with 7 bases between. This CDR3 comprises 13 residues. Germline assignment: CDR1 SGHTA and CDR2 FQGNSA. CDR3 sequence reads: CASSLRGAYEQYF. In nucleotides, the CDR3 is TGTGCCAGCAGCTTACGGGGTGCCTACGAGCAGTACTTC.

The chain has TRBV6-6 and TRBJ1-1, with 7 positions matching TRBD1. Germline V lookup: CDR1 MNHNY, CDR2 SVGAGI (reference sequence). CDR3 size: 13 residues. Trimming cost V 6 bases and J 4 bases; bases outside gene matches: 5. DNA for the CDR3: TGTGCCAGCAGCCCGGGACAGCTCACTGAAGCTTTCTTT. Its translation: CASSPGQLTEAFF.

V gene TRBV28 combines with J gene TRBJ2-2, with unresolved D. V lost 7 bases, J lost 5 bases, and 5 bases lay in between. From germline, CDR1 is MDHEN and CDR2 SYDVKM. This CDR3 region has 11 residues. CDR3 DNA: TGTGCCAGCACCGAAACCGGGGAGCTGTTTTTT. Amino acids: CASTETGELFF.

The chain couples TRBV5-1 to TRBJ1-2, with no clear D. V was cut by 3 bases and J by 8 bases, with 23 bases left in between. The germline gives CDR1 SGHRS, CDR2 YFSETQ. The CDR3 is 16 residues long. CDR3 sequence (DNA): TGCGCCAGCAGCTCCACTTCAACAACATCGCACACCGGCTACACCTTC. Translation: CASSSTSTTSHTGYTF.

In regard to this clone: The sample holds other DNA sequences that translate to the same CDR3. The chain uses TRBV10-1 and TRBJ1-3; D is undetermined. Germline V gene lookup returns CDR1 WNHNN and CDR2 SYGVQD (reference sequence). The CDR3 length is 13 residues. Trimming shortened V by 3 bases and J by 4 bases, and 7 bases separated the two germline ends. The CDR3 DNA reads TGCGCCAGCAGTGATGGGTCGGGAAACACCATATATTTT. Translating gives CASSDGSGNTIYF.

The CDR3 DNA reads TGCGCCAGCAGCTCTCACTCAGGGGGCCGGGGAACCTACGAGCAGTACTTC. As protein: CASSSHSGGRGTYEQYF. The chain recombines TRBV4-1 with TRBJ2-7, with 8 bases fitting TRBD1. CDR1 is MGHRA and CDR2 is YSYEKL in the germline V gene. J was trimmed by 2 bases and V by 5 bases; bases with no gene match: 14. The CDR3 is 17 residues long.

The DNA for the CDR3 is TGTGCCAGCAGCTTGCAACCGACAGGGCCTTGGACCTACGAGCAGTACTTC. This sequence encodes CASSLQPTGPWTYEQYF. The chain recombines TRBV5-6 with TRBJ2-7; TRBD1 agrees at 7 bases. The CDR3 is made up of 17 amino acids. In germline, CDR1 is SGHDT, CDR2 YYEEEE. Unmatched junction bases numbered 12, after V lost 1 base and J lost 2 bases.

CDR3 DNA: TGTGCCAGCAGCTCCCTAGCGGGAGGTGTCTACGAGCAGTACTTC. This sequence encodes CASSSLAGGVYEQYF. This chain links TRBV5-4 with TRBJ2-7; 11 bases are a match to TRBD2. Unmatched junction bases numbered 5, after V lost 3 bases and J lost 3 bases. Germline V CDR1 and CDR2: SGHNT, YYREEE (reference sequence). The CDR3 consists of 15 residues. Based on the CDR3 plus reference TRBV5-4 and TRBJ2-7, the full variable domain is ETGVTQSPTHLIKTRGQQVTLRCSSQSGHNTVSWYQQALGQGPQFIFQYYREEENGRGNFPPRFSGLQFPNYSSELNVNALELDDSALYLCASSSLAGGVYEQYFGPGTRLTVT.

This chain joins TRBV9 and TRBJ2-6; D is possibly TRBD1 (6 bases). CDR3 length: 14 residues. Germline V CDR1 and CDR2: SGDLS, YYNGEE. V was trimmed by 5 bases and J by 1 base, leaving 7 bases between them. This CDR3 reads CASRQGSGANVLTF. CDR3 DNA: TGTGCCAGCAGACAGGGATCTGGGGCCAACGTCCTGACTTTC.

The chain combines TRBV7-2 with TRBJ2-5; D remains ambiguous. V lost 5 bases and J lost 4, with 11 bases in between. This CDR3 spans 13 amino acids. Germline V lookup: CDR1 SGHTA, CDR2 FQGNSA. The CDR3 DNA reads TGTGCCAGCAGCCCGCGGATTCCAGAGACCCAGTACTTC. Its protein is CASSPRIPETQYF.

The chain links TRBV28 to TRBJ2-1; weak D call: TRBD2 (5 bases). The CDR3 has 13 amino acids. CDR1 MDHEN and CDR2 SYDVKM come from the germline V gene. V lost 8 bases and J 4 bases, leaving 12 bases between the germline ends. The CDR3: CASQLGGYNEQFF. The CDR3 nucleotides are TGTGCCAGCCAACTCGGCGGGTACAATGAGCAGTTCTTC.